This TCR beta chain was sequenced during a study of neoadjuvant nivolumab and ipilimumab in lung cancer. At the level of the study: The combination arm added day-1 ipilimumab 1 mg/kg to nivolumab 3 mg/kg on days 1, 15, 29. Study-level points and caveats: Only two of four nivolumab-treated tumors gained richness and clonality by surgery.

Of note for this clone: Antigen specificity is unknown.

The assay was immunoSEQ multiplex PCR, and TCRdb's table has in-frame clones only and misses some. The data hold 39,000 or so clones, with 89% observed a single time. This receptor was taken from an adult with non-small cell lung cancer. The sequenced sample was peripheral blood, obtained before neoadjuvant nivolumab, alone or with ipilimumab.

Here the CDR3 reads CASQGGAGYNEQFF. CDR3 bases: TGTGCCAGCCAAGGGGGCGCTGGGTACAATGAGCAGTTCTTC. The gene calls are TRBV18 and TRBJ2-1; TRBD1 agrees at 7 bases. Germline V lookup: CDR1 KGHSH, CDR2 LQKENI. J gave up 4 bases and V 8 bases, and 8 bases lay outside the gene matches. The CDR3 length is 14 residues. Full variable domain (outside the CDR3, taken from reference TRBV18 and TRBJ2-1): NAGVMQNPRHLVRRRGQEARLRCSPMKGHSHVYWYRQLPEEGLKFMVYLQKENIIDESGMPKERFSAEFPKEGPSILRIQQVVRGDSAAYFCASQGGAGYNEQFFGPGTRLTVL.